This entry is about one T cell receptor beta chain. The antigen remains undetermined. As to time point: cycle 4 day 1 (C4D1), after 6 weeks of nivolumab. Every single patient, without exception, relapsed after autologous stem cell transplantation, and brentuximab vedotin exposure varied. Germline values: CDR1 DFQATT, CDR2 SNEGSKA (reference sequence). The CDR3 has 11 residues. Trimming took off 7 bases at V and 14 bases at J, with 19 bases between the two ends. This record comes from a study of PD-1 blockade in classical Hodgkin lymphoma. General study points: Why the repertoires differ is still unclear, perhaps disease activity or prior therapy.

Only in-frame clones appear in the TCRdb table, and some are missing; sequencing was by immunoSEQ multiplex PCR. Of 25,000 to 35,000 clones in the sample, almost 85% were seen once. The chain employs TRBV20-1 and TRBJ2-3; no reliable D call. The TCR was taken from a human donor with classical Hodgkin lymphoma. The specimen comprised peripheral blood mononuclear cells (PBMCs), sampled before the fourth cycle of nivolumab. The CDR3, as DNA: TGCAGTGTTCTAGGTGGCTCTACGAGGTATTTT. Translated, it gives CSVLGGSTRYF.